Presented here are 14 T cell receptor beta chains from one specimen sequenced in a study of T cell changes during pregnancy in multiple sclerosis. Assay used: immunoSEQ multiplex PCR; TCRdb lists only in-frame clones, some missing. The sample gives about 74,000 clones, approximately 90% of which show up once; approximately 3.3% is in the top ten. Sample: peripheral blood, taken before pregnancy. These receptors all come from a female donor with multiple sclerosis, enrolled in a pregnancy study.

The CDR3 region has the DNA TGTGCCAGCAGCCGCGGTGATAGCGGGAAGACCCAGTACTTC. Residues: CASSRGDSGKTQYF. The chain recombines TRBV27 with TRBJ2-5; 8 bases are shared with TRBD2. The trim removed 6 bases at V and 6 bases at J, leaving 9 bases unmatched. The CDR3 is made up of 14 amino acids. CDR1 and CDR2 from the germline V gene are MNHEY and SMNVEV (reference sequence).

The chain combines TRBV25-1 with TRBJ2-3, with 8 bases matching TRBD2. Germline V CDR1 and CDR2: MGHDK, SYGVNS. The junction had 1 base not matched to a gene; V was cut back by 5 bases and J by 0 bases. CDR3 length equals 14 residues. Here the CDR3 reads CASSRGGSTDTQYF. The CDR3 DNA is TGTGCCAGCAGTCGGGGGGGGAGCACAGATACGCAGTATTTT.

The V call is TRBV18, the J call TRBJ2-5; 10 positions agree with TRBD1. Germline loops: CDR1 KGHSH, CDR2 LQKENI. The CDR3 runs 18 residues. With V trimmed by 3 bases and J by 4 bases, 14 bases remained unmatched. DNA of the CDR3: TGTGCCAGCTCACCCATCCCAGTGGGACAGGGGTACCGAGAGACCCAGTACTTC. This gives the protein CASSPIPVGQGYRETQYF.

The chain uses TRBV7-9 and TRBJ2-1, with 7 bases lining up with TRBD1. Germline CDR1 reads SEHNR; CDR2 reads FQNEAQ (reference sequence). The CDR3 consists of 13 residues. V shed 4 bases, J shed 12 bases, and the junction held 9 bases outside the gene matches. CDR3 amino acids: CASSSSGGEVQFF. CDR3 nucleotides: TGTGCCAGCAGCTCCTCAGGGGGAGAGGTGCAGTTCTTC.

The rearrangement uses TRBV5-4 and TRBJ1-2, with 10 bases that match TRBD1. Germline trimming cut 4 bases from V and 4 bases from J; bases unmatched to any gene: 7. Germline CDR1 SGHNT, CDR2 YYREEE (reference sequence). The CDR3 is 15 amino acids. Here the CDR3 reads CASSAGQGVGYGYTF. CDR3 bases: TGTGCCAGCAGCGCCGGACAGGGGGTTGGCTATGGCTACACCTTC.

DNA for the CDR3: TGTGCCATCAGTGAGTCGGGGTCACGGACAGGGACCCACGAGCAGTACTTC. This translates into CAISESGSRTGTHEQYF. The chain recombines TRBV10-3 with TRBJ2-7; 8 bases agree with TRBD1. V gave up 0 bases and J gave up 5 bases; unmatched junction bases: 12. The CDR3 runs to 17 residues. CDR1 is ENHRY, CDR2 SYGVKD, per germline.

A single count supports this clone. The chain employs TRBV6-1 and TRBJ2-7; possibly TRBD1 for D (5 bases). Trimming stripped 4 bases from V and 7 bases from J, with 20 bases between. This CDR3 is 15 amino acids long. The germline V gene encodes CDR1 MNHNS and CDR2 SASEGT. CDR3 DNA: TGTGCCAGCAGTGGTGGGGCCAGGGCTCCCTTTGAGCAGTACTTC. Protein sequence: CASSGGARAPFEQYF.

The chain employs TRBV7-9 and TRBJ1-1; 7 bases are shared with TRBD1. Germline V lookup: CDR1 SEHNR, CDR2 FQNEAQ (reference sequence). V shed 5 bases, J shed 4 bases, and the junction held 1 base outside the gene matches. This CDR3 region has 12 residues. Written as DNA, the CDR3 is TGTGCCAGCAGCAGGGGGCCCACTGAAGCTTTCTTT. It is translated as CASSRGPTEAFF.

The chain employs TRBV9 and TRBJ2-1; D is perhaps TRBD1 (6 bases). The CDR3 is 15 residues long. Germline V gene lookup returns CDR1 SGDLS and CDR2 YYNGEE. Trimming cost V 0 bases and J 2 bases, with 9 bases left between them. CDR3 bases: TGTGCCAGCAGCGTAGGCAGGGGCCCCTACAATGAGCAGTTCTTC. Translation gives CASSVGRGPYNEQFF.

This chain connects TRBV7-8 to TRBJ2-7; TRBD2 matches 11 bases. Germline CDR1 SGHVS, CDR2 FQNEAQ. The length of the CDR3 is 18 residues. V lost 0 bases, J lost 5 bases, and 12 bases stayed unmatched. CDR3 residues: CASSLAGRASGGSNEQYF. CDR3 nucleotides: TGTGCCAGCAGCTTAGCCGGTCGGGCTAGCGGGGGGTCAAACGAGCAGTACTTC.

The rearrangement uses TRBV9 and TRBJ2-5; 11 nucleotides match TRBD2. Per the germline V gene, CDR1 is SGDLS and CDR2 is YYNGEE. The CDR3 contains 16 residues. The V segment lost 0 bases and the J segment 5 bases; nucleotides outside the gene matches: 6. CDR3 in amino acids: CASSVGSGGAWETQYF. In DNA form, the CDR3 reads TGTGCCAGCAGCGTAGGTAGCGGGGGGGCGTGGGAGACCCAGTACTTC.

This chain links TRBV7-2 with TRBJ1-2; the D gene is possibly TRBD1 (6 bases). V was pared by 1 base and J by 3 bases, with 24 bases between. The CDR3 has 19 residues. Germline CDR1 is SGHTA and CDR2 is FQGNSA. CDR3 residues: CASSLGWGGALRDHYGYTF. CDR3 nucleotides: TGTGCCAGCAGCTTAGGTTGGGGGGGGGCGCTCCGGGATCACTATGGCTACACCTTC.

V is TRBV9 and J is TRBJ2-1; D might be TRBD1 (6 bases). The length of the CDR3 is 15 residues. Germline loops: CDR1 SGDLS, CDR2 YYNGEE. Trimming cost V 2 bases and J 2 bases, with 11 bases left between them. CDR3 in DNA: TGTGCCAGCAGCGTTAGGACAGATCCCTACAATGAGCAGTTCTTC. It yields the protein CASSVRTDPYNEQFF. The variable domain in full, completed from reference TRBV9 and TRBJ2-1, reads DSGVTQTPKHLITATGQRVTLRCSPRSGDLSVYWYQQSLDQGLQFLIQYYNGEERAKGNILERFSAQQFPDLHSELNLSSLELGDSALYFCASSVRTDPYNEQFFGPGTRLTVL.

This chain joins TRBV19 and TRBJ2-6; the D gene is possibly TRBD1 (6 bases). Germline-derived CDR1 and CDR2 are LNHDA and SQIVND (reference sequence). Trimming took off 7 bases at V and 2 bases at J, with 12 bases between the two ends. This CDR3 region has 15 residues. The DNA of the CDR3 is TGTGCCAGTACCAGGGGCTCCACTGGGGCCAACGTCCTGACTTTC. Its translation is CASTRGSTGANVLTF.